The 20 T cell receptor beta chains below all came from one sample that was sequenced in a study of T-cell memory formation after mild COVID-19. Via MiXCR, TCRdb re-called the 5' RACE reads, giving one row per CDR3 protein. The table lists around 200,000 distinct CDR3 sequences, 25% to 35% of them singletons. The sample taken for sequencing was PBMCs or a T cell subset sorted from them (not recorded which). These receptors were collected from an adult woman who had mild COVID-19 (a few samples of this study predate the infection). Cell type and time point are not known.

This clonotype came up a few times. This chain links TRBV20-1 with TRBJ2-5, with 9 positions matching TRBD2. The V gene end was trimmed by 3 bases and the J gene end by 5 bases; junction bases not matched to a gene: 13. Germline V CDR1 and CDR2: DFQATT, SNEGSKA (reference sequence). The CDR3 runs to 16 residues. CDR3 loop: CSASGGASGVWETQYF. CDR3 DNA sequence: TGCAGTGCTAGTGGGGGAGCTAGCGGGGTTTGGGAGACCCAGTACTTC.

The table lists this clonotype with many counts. The CDR3 sequence is CASSLTGGNEQFF. The DNA of the CDR3 is TGTGCCAGCAGCTTAACAGGGGGCAATGAGCAGTTCTTC. The chain has TRBV7-3 and TRBJ2-1, with a weak D call TRBD1 (6 bases). V was cut by 0 bases and J by 6 bases, with 6 bases left in between. The CDR3 has 13 amino acids. The V gene's germline CDR1 is SGHTA and CDR2 FQGTGA.

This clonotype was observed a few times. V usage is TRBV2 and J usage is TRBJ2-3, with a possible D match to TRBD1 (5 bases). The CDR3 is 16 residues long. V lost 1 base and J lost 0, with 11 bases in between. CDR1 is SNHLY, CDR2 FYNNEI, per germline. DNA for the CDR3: TGTGCCAGCAGTGAAGAGGACACAGCTAGCACAGATACGCAGTATTTT. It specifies CASSEEDTASTDTQYF.

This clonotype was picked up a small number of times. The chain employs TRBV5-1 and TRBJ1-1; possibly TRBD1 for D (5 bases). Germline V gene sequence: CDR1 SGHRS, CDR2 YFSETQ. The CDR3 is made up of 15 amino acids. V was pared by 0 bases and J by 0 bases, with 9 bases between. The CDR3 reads CASSLAGRVNTEAFF. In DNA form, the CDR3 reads TGCGCCAGCAGCTTGGCGGGGCGGGTGAACACTGAAGCTTTCTTT.

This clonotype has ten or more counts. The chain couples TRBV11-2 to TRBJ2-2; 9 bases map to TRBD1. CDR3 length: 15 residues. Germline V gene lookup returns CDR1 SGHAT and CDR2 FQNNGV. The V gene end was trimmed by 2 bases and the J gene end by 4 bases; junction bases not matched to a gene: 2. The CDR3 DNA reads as TGTGCCAGCAGCTTAAAGACAGGGGGCACCGGGGAGCTGTTTTTT. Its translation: CASSLKTGGTGELFF.

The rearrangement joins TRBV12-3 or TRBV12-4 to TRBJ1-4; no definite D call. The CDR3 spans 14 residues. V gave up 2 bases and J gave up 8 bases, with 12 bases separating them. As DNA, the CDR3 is TGTGCCAGCAGTTTAAGGACGGCGGGGGAAAAACTGTTTTTT. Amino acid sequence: CASSLRTAGEKLFF.

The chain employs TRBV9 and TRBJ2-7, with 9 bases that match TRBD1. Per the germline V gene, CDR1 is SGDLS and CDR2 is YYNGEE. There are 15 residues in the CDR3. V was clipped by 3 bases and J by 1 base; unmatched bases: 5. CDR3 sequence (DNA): TGTGCCAGCAGCGAACAGGGGGCGGGATCCTACGAGCAGTACTTC. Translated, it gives CASSEQGAGSYEQYF. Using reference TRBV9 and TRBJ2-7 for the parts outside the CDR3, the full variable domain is DSGVTQTPKHLITATGQRVTLRCSPRSGDLSVYWYQQSLDQGLQFLIQYYNGEERAKGNILERFSAQQFPDLHSELNLSSLELGDSALYFCASSEQGAGSYEQYFGPGTRLTVT.

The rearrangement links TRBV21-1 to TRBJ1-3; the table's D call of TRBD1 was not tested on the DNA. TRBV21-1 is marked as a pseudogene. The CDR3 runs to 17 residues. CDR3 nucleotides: TGTGCCAGCAGCAATCTCCGGGACGGATGCTCTGGAAACACCATATATTTT. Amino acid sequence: CASSNLRDGCSGNTIYF.

CDR3 nucleotide sequence: TGCGCCAGCAGCTTTACTAGCGGGTCGGGTGAGCAGTACTTC. This sequence encodes CASSFTSGSGEQYF. The J gene is TRBJ2-7, the V gene TRBV5-1, with TRBD2 matching over 9 bases. Germline CDR1 SGHRS, CDR2 YFSETQ. J lost 7 bases, V lost 2 bases, and 7 bases had no gene match. This CDR3 contains 14 residues. Full variable domain (remainder filled in from reference TRBV5-1 and TRBJ2-7): KAGVTQTPRYLIKTRGQQVTLSCSPISGHRSVSWYQQTPGQGLQFLFEYFSETQRNKGNFPGRFSGRQFSNSRSEMNVSTLELGDSALYLCASSFTSGSGEQYFGPGTRLTVT.

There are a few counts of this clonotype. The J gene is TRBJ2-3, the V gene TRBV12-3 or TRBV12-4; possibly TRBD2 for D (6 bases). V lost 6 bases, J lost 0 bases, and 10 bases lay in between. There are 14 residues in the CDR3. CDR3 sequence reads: CASRRGASTDTQYF. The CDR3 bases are TGTGCCAGCAGGCGGGGTGCCAGCACAGATACGCAGTATTTT.

In DNA form, the CDR3 reads TGTGCCAGCAGGCAGGGAGGGGTCGAGCAGTACTTC. This sequence encodes CASRQGGVEQYF. This sequence joins TRBV7-2 and TRBJ2-7, with 7 bases matching TRBD2. Trimming removed 6 bases from V and 6 bases from J; junction bases left unmatched: 5. Per the germline V gene, CDR1 is SGHTA and CDR2 is FQGNSA. The CDR3 extends over 12 amino acids.

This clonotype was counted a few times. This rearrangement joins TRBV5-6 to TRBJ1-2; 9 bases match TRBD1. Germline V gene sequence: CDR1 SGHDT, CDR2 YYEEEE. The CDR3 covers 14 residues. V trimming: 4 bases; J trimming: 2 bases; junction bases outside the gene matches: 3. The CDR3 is CASSRDRVNYGYTF. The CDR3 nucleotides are TGTGCCAGCAGCAGGGACAGGGTCAACTATGGCTACACCTTC. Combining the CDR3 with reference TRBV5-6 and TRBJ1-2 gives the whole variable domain DAGVTQSPTHLIKTRGQQVTLRCSPKSGHDTVSWYQQALGQGPQFIFQYYEEEERQRGNFPDRFSGHQFPNYSSELNVNALLLGDSALYLCASSRDRVNYGYTFGSGTRLTVV.

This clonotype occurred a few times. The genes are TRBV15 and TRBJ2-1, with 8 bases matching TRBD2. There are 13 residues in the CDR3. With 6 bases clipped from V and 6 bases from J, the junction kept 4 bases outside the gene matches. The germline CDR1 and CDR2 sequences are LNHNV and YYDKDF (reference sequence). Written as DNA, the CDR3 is TGTGCCACCAGGAACCTAGCGGGCAATGAGCAGTTCTTC. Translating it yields CATRNLAGNEQFF. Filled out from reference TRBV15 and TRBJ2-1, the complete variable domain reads DAMVIQNPRYQVTQFGKPVTLSCSQTLNHNVMYWYQQKSSQAPKLLFHYYDKDFNNEADTPDNFQSRRPNTSFCFLDIRSPGLGDTAMYLCATRNLAGNEQFFGPGTRLTVL.

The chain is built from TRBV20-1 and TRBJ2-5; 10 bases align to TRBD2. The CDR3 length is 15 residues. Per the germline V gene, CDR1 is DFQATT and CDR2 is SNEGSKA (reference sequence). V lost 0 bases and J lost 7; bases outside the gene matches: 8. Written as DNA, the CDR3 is TGCAGTGCTAGAGATATAGCTAGCGGGAGAGGGACCCAGTACTTC. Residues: CSARDIASGRGTQYF.

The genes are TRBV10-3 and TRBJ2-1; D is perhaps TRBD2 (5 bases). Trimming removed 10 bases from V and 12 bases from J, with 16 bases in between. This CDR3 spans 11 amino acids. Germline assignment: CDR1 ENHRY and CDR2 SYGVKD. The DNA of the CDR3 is TGTGCCACCCTGGGAGCCAGTTGGCAGTTCTTC. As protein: CATLGASWQFF.

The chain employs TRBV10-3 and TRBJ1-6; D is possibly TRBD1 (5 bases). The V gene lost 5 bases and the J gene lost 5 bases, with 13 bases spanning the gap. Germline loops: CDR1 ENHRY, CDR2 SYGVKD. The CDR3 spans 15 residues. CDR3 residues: CAISPSGADNSPLHF. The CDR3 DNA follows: TGTGCCATCAGTCCAAGCGGGGCCGATAATTCACCCCTCCACTTT.

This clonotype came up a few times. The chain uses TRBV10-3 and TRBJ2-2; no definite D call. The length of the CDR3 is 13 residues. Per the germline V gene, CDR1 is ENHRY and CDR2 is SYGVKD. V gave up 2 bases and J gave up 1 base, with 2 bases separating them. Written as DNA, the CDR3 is TGTGCCATCAGTGAGGGGAACACCGGGGAGCTGTTTTTT. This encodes CAISEGNTGELFF.

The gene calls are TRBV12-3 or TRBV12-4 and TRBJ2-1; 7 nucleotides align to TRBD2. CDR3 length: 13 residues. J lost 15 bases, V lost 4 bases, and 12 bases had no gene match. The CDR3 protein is CASSWGGTLNRFF. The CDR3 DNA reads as TGTGCCAGCAGTTGGGGAGGGACTCTGAATAGGTTCTTC.

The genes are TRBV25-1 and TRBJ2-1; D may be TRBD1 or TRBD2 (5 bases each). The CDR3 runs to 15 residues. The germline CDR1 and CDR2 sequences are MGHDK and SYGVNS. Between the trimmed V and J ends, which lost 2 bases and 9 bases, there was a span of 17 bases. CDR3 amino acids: CASSERGDSTGEQFF. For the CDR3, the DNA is TGTGCCAGCAGTGAAAGGGGAGATTCTACCGGTGAGCAGTTCTTC.

The CDR3 region is CASSPIRATEAFF. Here the CDR3 DNA reads TGTGCCAGCAGCCCGATCAGGGCCACTGAAGCTTTCTTT. The chain recombines TRBV7-9 with TRBJ1-1; tentatively, D is TRBD1 (5 bases). The CDR3 spans 13 residues. V lost 5 bases to trimming and J lost 4 bases, with 11 bases between them. Germline assignment: CDR1 SEHNR and CDR2 FQNEAQ (reference sequence).